Listed below are T cell receptor beta chains from one sample, sequenced in a study of graft-versus-host responses after intestinal transplantation. The method was immunoSEQ multiplex PCR; TCRdb's version includes in-frame clones alone and lacks a portion of them. The table has about 130,000 clones, around 90% seen once; the top ten hold 0.19%. These receptors have no identified antigens. The source material was unstimulated CD4+ T cells sorted from spleen or lymph node cells, sampled before intestinal transplant. Source of these receptors: a human donor who received an intestinal transplant. Both conserved end residues are part of each CDR3. The D gene is left open where the match is weak. A row's size may be missing; if present it is once, few, many or a size class.

d_gene	v_gene	abundance	j_gene	CDR3aa	CDR3nt
NA	TRBV28	once	TRBJ1-2	CASSSRGSYTF	TGTGCCAGCAGTTCTAGGGGGAGCTACACCTTC
TRBD2	TRBV27	NA	TRBJ2-1	CASSTQISGTSGKPRNREQFF	TGTGCCAGCAGTACCCAAATCTCCGGGACTAGCGGGAAGCCCAGAAATCGTGAGCAGTTCTTC
NA	TRBV5-6	once	TRBJ1-3	CASSFKGGTIYF	TGTGCCAGCAGCTTTAAGGGAGGCACCATATATTTT
NA	TRBV28	NA	TRBJ1-5	CASSLRGRNQPQHF	TGTGCCAGCAGTTTAAGGGGGAGGAATCAGCCCCAGCATTTT
NA	TRBV7-9	NA	TRBJ2-1	CASSPAGTLVGNEQFF	TGTGCCAGCAGTCCGGCGGGGACATTGGTGGGCAATGAGCAGTTCTTC
TRBD2	TRBV10-3	NA	TRBJ2-1	CAITTSGYNEQFF	TGTGCCATCACGACTAGCGGGTACAATGAGCAGTTCTTC
NA	TRBV30	NA	TRBJ2-6	CAWSIESGANVLTF	TGTGCCTGGTCCATAGAGTCTGGGGCCAACGTCCTGACTTTC
NA	TRBV27	NA	TRBJ1-2	CASKGKAPGYTF	TGTGCCAGCAAAGGTAAAGCGCCTGGCTACACCTTC
TRBD2	TRBV4-2	NA	TRBJ2-3	CASSQGLADLGTDTQYF	TGTGCCAGCAGCCAAGGACTAGCGGACTTGGGCACAGATACGCAGTATTTT
TRBD1	TRBV28	NA	TRBJ1-1	CASSPQQGAGDTEAFF	TGTGCCAGCAGTCCCCAACAGGGGGCGGGTGACACTGAAGCTTTCTTT
NA	TRBV19	few	TRBJ2-3	CASSWGSHGDTQYF	TGTGCCAGTAGTTGGGGCAGCCATGGAGATACGCAGTATTTT
NA	TRBV6-5	once	TRBJ2-7	CASSYSAGYYEQYF	TGTGCCAGCAGTTACTCGGCCGGATACTACGAGCAGTACTTC
NA	TRBV18	few	TRBJ1-4	CASSPGEKLFF	TGTGCCAGCTCACCCGGGGAAAAACTGTTTTTT
NA	TRBV6-1	NA	TRBJ1-1	CASSEVPRAGWTEAFF	TGTGCCAGCAGTGAAGTCCCCCGGGCTGGGTGGACTGAAGCTTTCTTT
TRBD1	TRBV10-3	NA	TRBJ1-6	CAISDQGEYNSPLHF	TGTGCCATCAGTGACCAGGGGGAGTACAATTCACCCCTCCACTTT
TRBD2	TRBV6-1	NA	TRBJ2-7	CASGGRGEQYF	TGTGCCAGCGGGGGGAGGGGCGAGCAGTACTTC
NA	TRBV6-6	few	TRBJ1-2	CASSYRGYGYTF	TGTGCCAGCAGTTACAGGGGTTATGGCTACACCTTC
TRBD1	TRBV6-5	NA	TRBJ2-2	CASSDRANTGELFF	TGTGCCAGCAGTGACAGGGCAAACACCGGGGAGCTGTTTTTT
NA	TRBV27	NA	TRBJ2-5	CASSLGSTETQYF	TGTGCCAGCAGTTTAGGGAGTACGGAGACCCAGTACTTC
TRBD1	TRBV28	NA	TRBJ1-5	CASSLHRGRDQPQHF	TGTGCCAGCAGTTTGCACAGGGGAAGGGATCAGCCCCAGCATTTT
TRBD2	TRBV28	NA	TRBJ2-3	CASSSPSGRAPDTQYF	TGTGCCAGCAGTTCCCCTAGCGGGAGGGCCCCAGATACGCAGTATTTT
NA	TRBV6-6	NA	TRBJ2-3	CASSEAGQPHTQYF	TGTGCCAGCAGTGAGGCGGGACAGCCTCATACGCAGTATTTT
NA	TRBV5-1	NA	TRBJ2-2	CASSLGTTIVVGELFF	TGCGCCAGCAGCTTGGGGACAACCATTGTGGTCGGGGAGCTGTTTTTT
TRBD1	TRBV9	NA	TRBJ2-6	CASSVAGQGAGANVLTF	TGTGCCAGCAGCGTAGCTGGACAGGGGGCTGGGGCCAACGTCCTGACTTTC
NA	TRBV6-1	NA	TRBJ2-1	CASSEILARNEQFF	TGTGCCAGCAGTGAGATACTAGCCCGGAATGAGCAGTTCTTC
NA	TRBV18	NA	TRBJ2-1	CASSPRSSPQTNEQFF	TGTGCCAGCTCACCACGCTCTTCCCCACAAACTAATGAGCAGTTCTTC
TRBD1	TRBV15	NA	TRBJ2-7	CATSKQGATEQYF	TGTGCCACCAGCAAACAGGGGGCGACCGAGCAGTACTTC
NA	TRBV10-1	NA	TRBJ2-1	CASSERDGYNEQFF	TGCGCCAGCAGTGAGAGGGACGGTTACAATGAGCAGTTCTTC
NA	TRBV7-8	once	TRBJ1-4	CASSPRQDKASEKLFF	TGTGCCAGCAGCCCCCGCCAGGACAAGGCGAGTGAAAAACTGTTTTTT
NA	TRBV18	NA	TRBJ1-1	CASSPNPTAEAFF	TGTGCCAGCTCACCAAACCCGACAGCCGAAGCTTTCTTT
TRBD2	TRBV7-9	NA	TRBJ2-3	CASSTSGGGTDTQYF	TGTGCCAGCAGTACTAGCGGAGGGGGCACAGATACGCAGTATTTT
NA	TRBV28	NA	TRBJ2-1	CASSPLLYEQFF	TGTGCCAGCAGTCCCTTGCTTTATGAGCAGTTCTTC
NA	TRBV6-5	few	TRBJ2-3	CASSPALFSTDTQYF	TGTGCCAGCAGCCCAGCACTCTTTAGCACAGATACGCAGTATTTT
NA	TRBV7-5	NA	TRBJ2-3	CVRSWPGGSRDDTQYF	TGTGTCAGAAGCTGGCCCGGGGGAAGTCGAGACGATACGCAGTATTTT
NA	TRBV5-4	NA	TRBJ2-7	CASSSPGRSSYEQYF	TGTGCCAGCAGCTCTCCGGGACGCAGCTCCTACGAGCAGTACTTC
NA	TRBV11-2	NA	TRBJ2-7	CASRSVQGGYEQYF	TGTGCCAGCAGATCAGTCCAGGGGGGCTACGAGCAGTACTTC
TRBD2	TRBV18	NA	TRBJ2-7	CASSRDLTSGSYEQYF	TGTGCCAGCTCCCGCGACCTTACTAGCGGGAGCTACGAGCAGTACTTC
TRBD1	TRBV28	once	TRBJ2-3	CASSWGTGEADTQYF	TGTGCCAGCAGTTGGGGGACAGGGGAGGCAGATACGCAGTATTTT
NA	TRBV30	NA	TRBJ1-1	CAWSPGTTEAFF	TGTGCCTGGAGTCCCGGGACTACTGAAGCTTTCTTT
NA	TRBV20-1	NA	TRBJ2-5	CSAPFAETQYF	TGCAGTGCTCCCTTTGCGGAGACCCAGTACTTC
NA	TRBV18	NA	TRBJ1-1	CASSPLVIENTEAFF	TGTGCCAGCTCACCATTAGTTATCGAGAACACTGAAGCTTTCTTT